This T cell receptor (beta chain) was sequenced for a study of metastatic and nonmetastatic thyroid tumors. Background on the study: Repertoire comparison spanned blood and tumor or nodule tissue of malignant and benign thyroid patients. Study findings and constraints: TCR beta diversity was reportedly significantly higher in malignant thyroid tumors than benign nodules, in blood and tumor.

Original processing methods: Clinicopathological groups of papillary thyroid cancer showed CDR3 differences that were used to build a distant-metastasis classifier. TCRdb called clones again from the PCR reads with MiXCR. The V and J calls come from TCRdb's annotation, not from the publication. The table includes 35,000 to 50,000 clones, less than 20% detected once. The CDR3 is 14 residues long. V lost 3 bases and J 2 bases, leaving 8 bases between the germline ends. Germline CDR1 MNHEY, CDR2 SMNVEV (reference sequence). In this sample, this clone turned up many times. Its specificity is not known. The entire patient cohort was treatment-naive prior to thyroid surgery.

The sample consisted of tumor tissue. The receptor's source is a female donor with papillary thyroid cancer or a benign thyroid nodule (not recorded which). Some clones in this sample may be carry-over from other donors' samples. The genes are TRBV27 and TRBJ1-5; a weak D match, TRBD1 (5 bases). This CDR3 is CASSFVRGNQPQHF. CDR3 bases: TGTGCCAGCAGTTTTGTCAGGGGCAATCAGCCCCAGCATTTT.